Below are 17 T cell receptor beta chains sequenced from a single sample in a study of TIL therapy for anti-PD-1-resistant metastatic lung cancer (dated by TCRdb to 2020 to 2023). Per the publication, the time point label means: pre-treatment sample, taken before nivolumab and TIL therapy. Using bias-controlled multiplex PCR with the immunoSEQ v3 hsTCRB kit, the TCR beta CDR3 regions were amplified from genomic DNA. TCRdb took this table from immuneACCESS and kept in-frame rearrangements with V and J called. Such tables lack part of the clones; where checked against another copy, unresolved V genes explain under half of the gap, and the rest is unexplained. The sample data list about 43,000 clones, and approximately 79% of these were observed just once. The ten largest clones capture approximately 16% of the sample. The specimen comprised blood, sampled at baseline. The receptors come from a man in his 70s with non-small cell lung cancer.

This CDR3 is CASSWDRDGTEAFF. The CDR3 DNA sequence: TGTGCCAGCAGTTGGGACAGGGACGGGACTGAAGCTTTCTTT. The gene calls are TRBV6-6 and TRBJ1-1; 9 bases are a match to TRBD1. The CDR3 has 14 amino acids. The germline V gene has CDR1 MNHNY and CDR2 SVGAGI (reference sequence). V lost 4 bases to trimming and J lost 5 bases; unmatched junction nucleotides: 5.

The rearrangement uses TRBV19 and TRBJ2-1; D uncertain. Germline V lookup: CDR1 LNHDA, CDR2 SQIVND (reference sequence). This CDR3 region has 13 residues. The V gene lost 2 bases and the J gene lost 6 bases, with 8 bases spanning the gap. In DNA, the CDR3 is TGTGCCAGTAGTATAATCCTTCTCAATGAGCAGTTCTTC. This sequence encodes CASSIILLNEQFF. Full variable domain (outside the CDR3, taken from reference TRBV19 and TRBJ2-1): DGGITQSPKYLFRKEGQNVTLSCEQNLNHDAMYWYRQDPGQGLRLIYYSQIVNDFQKGDIAEGYSVSREKKESFPLTVTSAQKNPTAFYLCASSIILLNEQFFGPGTRLTVL.

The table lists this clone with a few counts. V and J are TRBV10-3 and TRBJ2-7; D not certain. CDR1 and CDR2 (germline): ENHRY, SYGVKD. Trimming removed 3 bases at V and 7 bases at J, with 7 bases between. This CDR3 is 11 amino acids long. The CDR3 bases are TGTGCCATCAGTGAAGGGTGGGAGCAGTACTTC. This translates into CAISEGWEQYF.

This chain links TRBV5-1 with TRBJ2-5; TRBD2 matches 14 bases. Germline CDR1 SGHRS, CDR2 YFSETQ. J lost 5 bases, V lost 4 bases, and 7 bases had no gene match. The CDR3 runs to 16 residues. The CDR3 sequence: CASSPGTSGRGETQYF. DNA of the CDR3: TGCGCCAGCAGCCCCGGGACTAGCGGGAGAGGGGAGACCCAGTACTTC.

This CDR3 reads CASSQPGFGYTF. The DNA for the CDR3 is TGTGCCAGCAGCCAACCTGGATTTGGCTACACCTTC. J is TRBJ1-2 and V is TRBV28; no clear D. Germline-derived CDR1 and CDR2 are MDHEN and SYDVKM. V lost 6 bases to trimming and J lost 7 bases, with 12 bases between them. This CDR3 has 12 amino acids.

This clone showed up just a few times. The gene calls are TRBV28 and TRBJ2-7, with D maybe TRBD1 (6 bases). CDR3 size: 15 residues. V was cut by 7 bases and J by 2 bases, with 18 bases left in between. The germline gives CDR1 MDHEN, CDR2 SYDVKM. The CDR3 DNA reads TGTGCCAGCACCGAAACAGGGCGCTTACCCTACGAGCAGTACTTC. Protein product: CASTETGRLPYEQYF.

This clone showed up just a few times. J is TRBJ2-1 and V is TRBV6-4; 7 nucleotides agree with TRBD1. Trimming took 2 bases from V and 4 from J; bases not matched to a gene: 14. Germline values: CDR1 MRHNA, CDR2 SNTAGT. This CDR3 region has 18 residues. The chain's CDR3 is CASSDPPFRDSYYNEQFF. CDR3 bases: TGTGCCAGCAGTGACCCGCCTTTCCGGGACAGCTATTACAATGAGCAGTTCTTC.

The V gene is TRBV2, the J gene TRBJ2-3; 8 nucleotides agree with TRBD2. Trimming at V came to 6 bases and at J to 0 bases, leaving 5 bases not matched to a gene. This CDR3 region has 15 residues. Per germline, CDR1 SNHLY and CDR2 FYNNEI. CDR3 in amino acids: CASRVAGLSTDTQYF. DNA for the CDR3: TGTGCCAGCAGAGTAGCGGGGCTTAGCACAGATACGCAGTATTTT.

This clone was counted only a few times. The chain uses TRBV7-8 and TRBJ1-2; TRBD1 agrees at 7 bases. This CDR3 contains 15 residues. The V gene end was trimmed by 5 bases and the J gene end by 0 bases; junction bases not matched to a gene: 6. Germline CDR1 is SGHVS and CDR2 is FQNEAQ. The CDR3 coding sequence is TGTGCCAGCAGCCAGGACAGGAGAGCTAACTATGGCTACACCTTC. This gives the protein CASSQDRRANYGYTF.

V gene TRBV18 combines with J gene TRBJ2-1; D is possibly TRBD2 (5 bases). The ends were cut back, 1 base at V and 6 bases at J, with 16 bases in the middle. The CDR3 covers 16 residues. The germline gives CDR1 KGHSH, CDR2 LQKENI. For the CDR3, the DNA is TGTGCCAGCTCACCACAGCCTAGCAGATCGGGCAATGAGCAGTTCTTC. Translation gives CASSPQPSRSGNEQFF. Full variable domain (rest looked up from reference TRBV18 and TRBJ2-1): NAGVMQNPRHLVRRRGQEARLRCSPMKGHSHVYWYRQLPEEGLKFMVYLQKENIIDESGMPKERFSAEFPKEGPSILRIQQVVRGDSAAYFCASSPQPSRSGNEQFFGPGTRLTVL.

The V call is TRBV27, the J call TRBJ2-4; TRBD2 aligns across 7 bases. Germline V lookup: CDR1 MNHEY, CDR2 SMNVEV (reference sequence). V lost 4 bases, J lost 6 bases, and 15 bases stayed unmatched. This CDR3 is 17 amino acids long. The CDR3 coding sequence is TGTGCCAGCAGTTCAACCCGCCCGGGGCGCGGGAGAAACATTCAGTACTTC. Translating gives CASSSTRPGRGRNIQYF.

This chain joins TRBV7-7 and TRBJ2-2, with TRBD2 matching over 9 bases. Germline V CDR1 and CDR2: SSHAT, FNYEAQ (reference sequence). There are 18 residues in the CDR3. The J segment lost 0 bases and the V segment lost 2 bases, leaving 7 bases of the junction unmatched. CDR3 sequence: CASSLRLAGKTNTGELFF. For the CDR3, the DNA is TGTGCCAGCAGCTTACGGCTAGCGGGAAAAACGAACACCGGGGAGCTGTTTTTT.

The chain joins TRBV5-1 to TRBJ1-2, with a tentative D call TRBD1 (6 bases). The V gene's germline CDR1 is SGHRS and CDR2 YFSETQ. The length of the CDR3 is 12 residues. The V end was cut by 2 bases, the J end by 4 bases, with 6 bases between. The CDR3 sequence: CASSLGGYGYTF. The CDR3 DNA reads TGCGCCAGCAGCTTAGGGGGCTATGGCTACACCTTC. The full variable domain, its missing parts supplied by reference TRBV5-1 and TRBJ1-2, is KAGVTQTPRYLIKTRGQQVTLSCSPISGHRSVSWYQQTPGQGLQFLFEYFSETQRNKGNFPGRFSGRQFSNSRSEMNVSTLELGDSALYLCASSLGGYGYTFGSGTRLTVV.

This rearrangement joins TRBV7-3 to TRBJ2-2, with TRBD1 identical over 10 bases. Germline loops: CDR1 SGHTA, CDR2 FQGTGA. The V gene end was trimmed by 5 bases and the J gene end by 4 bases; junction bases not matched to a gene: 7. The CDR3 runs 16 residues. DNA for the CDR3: TGTGCCAGCAGCGGGGACAGGGGTGTCGGCACCGGGGAGCTGTTTTTT. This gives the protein CASSGDRGVGTGELFF. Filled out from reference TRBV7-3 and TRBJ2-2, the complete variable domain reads GAGVSQTPSNKVTEKGKYVELRCDPISGHTALYWYRQSLGQGPEFLIYFQGTGAADDSGLPNDRFFAVRPEGSVSTLKIQRTERGDSAVYLCASSGDRGVGTGELFFGEGSRLTVL.

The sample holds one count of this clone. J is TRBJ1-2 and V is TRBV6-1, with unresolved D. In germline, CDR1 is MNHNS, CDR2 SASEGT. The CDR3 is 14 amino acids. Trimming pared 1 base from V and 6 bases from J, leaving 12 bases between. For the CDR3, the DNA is TGTGCCAGCAGTGAAGGGAGGGTACCGGATGGCTACACCTTC. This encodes CASSEGRVPDGYTF.

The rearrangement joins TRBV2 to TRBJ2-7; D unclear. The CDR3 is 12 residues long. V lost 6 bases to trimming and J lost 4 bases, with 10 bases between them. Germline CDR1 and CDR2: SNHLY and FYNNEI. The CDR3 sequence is CASRPGPYEQYF. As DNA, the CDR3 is TGTGCCAGCAGGCCCGGTCCTTACGAGCAGTACTTC.

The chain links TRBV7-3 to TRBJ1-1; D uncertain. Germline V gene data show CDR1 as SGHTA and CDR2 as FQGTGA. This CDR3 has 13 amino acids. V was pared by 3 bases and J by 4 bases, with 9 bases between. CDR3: CASSFMGVTEAFF. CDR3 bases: TGTGCCAGCAGCTTTATGGGTGTCACTGAAGCTTTCTTT.